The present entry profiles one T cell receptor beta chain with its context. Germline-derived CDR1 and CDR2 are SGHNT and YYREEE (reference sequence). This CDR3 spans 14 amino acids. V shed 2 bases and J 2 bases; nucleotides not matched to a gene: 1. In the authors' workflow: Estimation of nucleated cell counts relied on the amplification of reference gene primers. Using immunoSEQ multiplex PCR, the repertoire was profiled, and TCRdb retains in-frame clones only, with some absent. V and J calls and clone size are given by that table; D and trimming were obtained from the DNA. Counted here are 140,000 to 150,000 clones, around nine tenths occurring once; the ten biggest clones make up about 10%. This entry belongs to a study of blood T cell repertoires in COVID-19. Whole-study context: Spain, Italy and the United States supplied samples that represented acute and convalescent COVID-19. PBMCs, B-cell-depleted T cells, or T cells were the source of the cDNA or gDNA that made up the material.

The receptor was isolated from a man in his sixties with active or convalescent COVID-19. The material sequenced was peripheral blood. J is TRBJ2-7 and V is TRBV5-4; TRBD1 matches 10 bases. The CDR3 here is CASSFDRGPYEQYF. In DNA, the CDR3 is TGTGCCAGCAGCTTCGACAGGGGGCCCTACGAGCAGTACTTC.